This TCR beta chain was documented in a study of shared clonotypes between healthy human individuals. Study background: Every donor yielded three CD4 naive, three CD4 memory, two CD8 naive and one CD8 memory plate.

From CD4+ cells came CD45RA+ naive and CD45RA-negative memory subsets. This CDR3 is 16 amino acids long. The ends were cut back, 4 bases at V and 7 bases at J, with 22 bases in the middle. CDR1 is SGHVS and CDR2 is FQNEAQ in the germline V gene. Only in-frame clones appear in the TCRdb table, and some are missing; sequencing was by immunoSEQ multiplex PCR. Of about 2.3 million clones listed, approximately 93% are singletons. Sequenced input: naive CD4+ T cells from PBMCs. The sample's subset: CD45RA+ positively selected. The TCR comes from a man between 18 and 35 years old in good health. Some clones in this sample may be carry-over from other donors' samples. J is TRBJ1-2 and V is TRBV7-8; tentative D call: TRBD1 (6 bases). The chain's CDR3 is CASSSGQRQPPRGYTF. In DNA, the CDR3 is TGTGCCAGCAGCTCCGGACAGAGACAACCTCCCCGTGGCTACACCTTC.